Sequencing of this T cell receptor beta chain was carried out in a study of T cell responses to AZD1222 COVID-19 vaccine. V was clipped by 4 bases and J by 8 bases, with 14 bases between them. The CDR3 covers 14 residues. Germline V lookup: CDR1 LGHNA, CDR2 YSLEER. Sequencing was performed with immunoSEQ multiplex PCR; in TCRdb, only in-frame clones are kept and a portion is missing. The sample holds roughly 86,000 clones, 85% seen once. In regard to this clone: Antigen unknown.

Study-level findings and limits: CD4 TCRs associated with vaccination spanned spike, dominating at 160-218 and 743-854. In a largely white British group with more females than males, clonal diversity was possibly underestimated. Spike-specific TCRs gained breadth and depth after people received two AZD1222 doses. Baseline serostatus was positive in only 5 to 7 AZD1222 recipients.

The chain employs TRBV4-3 and TRBJ1-4, with D maybe TRBD1 (6 bases). The receptor was derived from an adult who received the AZD1222 COVID-19 vaccine. The sequenced sample was peripheral blood, obtained 28 days after the second AZD1222 dose. The CDR3 reads CASSRDRLGEKLFF. CDR3 coding DNA: TGCGCCAGCAGCCGAGACAGGCTGGGGGAAAAACTGTTTTTT.